This T cell receptor (beta chain) was recorded in a study of graft-versus-host responses after intestinal transplantation. Study results and caveats: High graft-versus-host to host-versus-graft T cell clonal ratios marked allografts of patients with graft-donor macrochimerism. GvH clones were found in recipient marrow; some appeared first in ileum or blood.

On this clone: Its specificity is unknown.

V lost 5 bases and J lost 4; bases outside the gene matches: 6. This CDR3 region has 15 residues. CDR1 is KGHSH and CDR2 is LQKENI in the germline V gene. Using immunoSEQ multiplex PCR, the repertoire was profiled, and TCRdb retains in-frame clones only, with some absent. The top ten clones hold roughly 0.2% of a sample with 150,000 or so clones, nearly 95% of them seen once. The receptor was isolated from a human donor who received an intestinal transplant. Sequencing used unstimulated CD4+ T cells sorted from spleen or lymph node cells, obtained before intestinal transplant. The V and J genes are TRBV18 and TRBJ2-7, with 12 positions matching TRBD2. In nucleotides, the CDR3 is TGTGCCAGCTCAGGGCGGACTAGCGGGATTTACGAGCAGTACTTC. It specifies CASSGRTSGIYEQYF.